This passage covers 25 T cell receptor beta chains from one sample sequenced in a study of TIL therapy for anti-PD-1-resistant metastatic lung cancer. Sequencing used immunoSEQ v3. The data were produced by immunoSEQ multiplex PCR, yet TCRdb's version contains in-frame clones alone and is incomplete. This table holds under 70,000 clones, roughly 84% found once. The time point here: pre-treatment sample, taken before nivolumab and TIL therapy. Sequences were derived from blood, sampled at baseline. The origin of the receptors is a person aged 25 to 85 with non-small cell lung cancer.

This clone was detected only a few times. The chain combines TRBV4-1 with TRBJ2-6; the D gene is possibly TRBD1 (5 bases). CDR1 and CDR2 (germline): MGHRA, YSYEKL. The CDR3 is made up of 17 amino acids. Trimming removed 0 bases at V and 0 bases at J, with 9 bases between. CDR3: CASSQETASSGANVLTF. For the CDR3, the DNA is TGCGCCAGCAGCCAAGAGACAGCGAGCTCTGGGGCCAACGTCCTGACTTTC.

This clone was picked up one time. The genes are TRBV25-1 and TRBJ2-3; D is ambiguous. This CDR3 is 17 amino acids long. Germline assignment: CDR1 MGHDK and CDR2 SYGVNS. Trimming cost V 2 bases and J 0 bases, with 15 bases left between them. The CDR3 DNA sequence: TGTGCCAGCAGTGAAAGTTTAGGGATTTCTAGCACAGATACGCAGTATTTT. Its protein is CASSESLGISSTDTQYF.

This chain joins TRBV28 and TRBJ2-7; D unresolved. The CDR3 has 13 amino acids. V was trimmed by 5 bases and J by 4 bases, leaving 12 bases between them. In germline, CDR1 is MDHEN, CDR2 SYDVKM. CDR3 region: CASSLGTEYEQYF. The DNA for the CDR3 is TGTGCCAGCAGTCTAGGTACCGAATACGAGCAGTACTTC.

This rearrangement joins TRBV5-1 to TRBJ1-2, with 8 positions matching TRBD1. This CDR3 is built from 15 residues. CDR1 is SGHRS, CDR2 YFSETQ, per germline. Trimming removed 5 bases from V and 5 bases from J; junction bases left unmatched: 11. CDR3 DNA: TGCGCCAGCAGGATGTCCTACGGGACAGGTTATGGCTACACCTTC. This gives the protein CASRMSYGTGYGYTF.

The V and J genes are TRBV7-9 and TRBJ1-2; no definite D call. Per germline, CDR1 SEHNR and CDR2 FQNEAQ (reference sequence). The CDR3 loop spans 11 amino acids. The V end was cut by 5 bases, the J end by 8 bases, with 9 bases between. The CDR3, as DNA: TGTGCCAGCAGCCCGGATGTCGGCTACACCTTC. It translates to CASSPDVGYTF. Full variable domain (outside the CDR3, taken from reference TRBV7-9 and TRBJ1-2): DTGVSQNPRHKITKRGQNVTFRCDPISEHNRLYWYRQTLGQGPEFLTYFQNEAQLEKSRLLSDRFSAERPKGSFSTLEIQRTEQGDSAMYLCASSPDVGYTFGSGTRLTVV.

The chain recombines TRBV24-1 with TRBJ2-5; no firm D call. This CDR3 has 14 residues. Looked up from germline, CDR1 is KGHDR and CDR2 is SFDVKD. V was clipped by 5 bases and J by 3 bases, with 12 bases between them. CDR3 DNA sequence: TGTGCCACCAGTGGCCGTCGGATAGAAGAGACCCAGTACTTC. Protein product: CATSGRRIEETQYF.

This chain joins TRBV5-6 and TRBJ1-2; D is uncertain. V lost 1 base and J lost 4, with 5 bases in between. The germline gives CDR1 SGHDT, CDR2 YYEEEE. The CDR3 contains 12 residues. The CDR3 DNA sequence: TGTGCCAGCAGCTTGCCAGGCTATGGCTACACCTTC. Its translation is CASSLPGYGYTF.

V is TRBV19 and J is TRBJ1-1, with D perhaps matching TRBD1 (6 bases). The ends were cut back, 9 bases at V and 2 bases at J, with 16 bases in the middle. Germline V gene sequence: CDR1 LNHDA, CDR2 SQIVND (reference sequence). This CDR3 has 14 residues. CDR3: CARPRPQGNTEAFF. CDR3 DNA sequence: TGTGCCAGACCTCGCCCACAGGGAAACACTGAAGCTTTCTTT.

This clone was observed a single time. This CDR3 is CASNGGGGGGTGELFF. The CDR3 coding sequence is TGTGCCAGTAACGGGGGGGGAGGGGGAGGCACCGGGGAGCTGTTTTTT. The chain employs TRBV19 and TRBJ2-2, with TRBD2 matching over 8 bases. V lost 7 bases to trimming and J lost 4 bases; unmatched junction nucleotides: 11. The germline CDR1 and CDR2 sequences are LNHDA and SQIVND (reference sequence). CDR3 length: 16 amino acids.

J is TRBJ2-1 and V is TRBV3-1 (or the pseudogene TRBV3-2), with no clear D. Trimming removed 2 bases at V and 5 bases at J, with 10 bases between. Germline V gives CDR1 LGHDT, CDR2 YNNKEL (reference sequence). The CDR3 contains 14 residues. The CDR3 reads CASSQRDGNNEQFF. DNA for the CDR3: TGTGCCAGCAGCCAACGCGACGGCAACAATGAGCAGTTCTTC.

The chain joins TRBV6-4 to TRBJ1-1; possibly TRBD1 for D (6 bases). The ends were cut back, 6 bases at V and 6 bases at J, with 14 bases in the middle. Germline V lookup: CDR1 MRHNA, CDR2 SNTAGT. This CDR3 spans 13 amino acids. CDR3 sequence: CASRLGQTSEAFF. The CDR3 nucleotides are TGTGCCAGCAGACTCGGACAGACCTCTGAAGCTTTCTTT.

J is TRBJ1-3 and V is TRBV19; no definite D call. V gave up 4 bases and J gave up 0 bases, with 13 bases separating them. The CDR3 is 16 amino acids. The germline gives CDR1 LNHDA, CDR2 SQIVND (reference sequence). CDR3 coding DNA: TGTGCCAGTAGTACTACAGCGAGATCCTCTGGAAACACCATATATTTT. This encodes CASSTTARSSGNTIYF.

The chain joins TRBV30 to TRBJ1-2; D gene unclear. CDR1 is GTSNPN and CDR2 is SVGIG in the germline V gene (reference sequence). Trimming left V 5 bases short and J 8 bases short, with 15 bases between. This CDR3 has 12 amino acids. CDR3 in amino acids: CAWAVGRAGYTF. The DNA of the CDR3 is TGTGCCTGGGCGGTCGGACGGGCAGGCTACACCTTC.

Only one count was recorded for this clone. The chain has TRBV19 and TRBJ2-1; tentatively, D is TRBD2 (5 bases). The length of the CDR3 is 12 residues. Germline values: CDR1 LNHDA, CDR2 SQIVND (reference sequence). Trimming took 5 bases from V and 7 from J, leaving 9 bases between them. The CDR3 DNA is TGTGCCAGTAGTCAAACTAGTAATGAGCAGTTCTTC. Amino acid sequence: CASSQTSNEQFF.

This clone was observed a single time. The chain recombines TRBV5-1 with TRBJ2-2; TRBD2 might be the D (5 bases). Trimming left V 6 bases short and J 2 bases short, with 11 bases between. Germline values: CDR1 SGHRS, CDR2 YFSETQ. This CDR3 spans 14 amino acids. The CDR3 bases are TGCGCCAGCAAAGACGGGGATAACACCGGGGAGCTGTTTTTT. Protein product: CASKDGDNTGELFF.

In its sample, this clone was seen once. The chain employs TRBV5-1 and TRBJ2-3; 9 bases are shared with TRBD2. The germline gives CDR1 SGHRS, CDR2 YFSETQ. V dropped 0 bases and J dropped 5; count of bases not matched to a gene: 4. The CDR3 extends over 15 amino acids. The CDR3 spells CASSLGGRAGDTQYF. The CDR3 nucleotides are TGCGCCAGCAGCTTGGGCGGGAGGGCCGGAGATACGCAGTATTTT.

The chain recombines TRBV5-1 with TRBJ2-7, with TRBD1 as a possible D gene (6 bases). The V and J ends lost 3 bases and 0 bases respectively, with 13 bases between them. This CDR3 spans 15 amino acids. The germline V gene has CDR1 SGHRS and CDR2 YFSETQ. CDR3 amino acids: CASSSGTLTSYEQYF. The CDR3 coding sequence is TGCGCCAGCAGCTCCGGGACACTTACCTCCTACGAGCAGTACTTC.

This sequence joins TRBV5-6 and TRBJ1-2; TRBD1 aligns across 8 bases. This CDR3 comprises 13 residues. Germline V gives CDR1 SGHDT, CDR2 YYEEEE. J gave up 3 bases and V 7 bases, and 5 bases lay outside the gene matches. Written as DNA, the CDR3 is TGTGCCAGCGGGGACAGGTCCGACTATGGCTACACCTTC. Amino acids: CASGDRSDYGYTF.

The chain is built from TRBV6-5 and TRBJ2-7; tentative D call: TRBD1 (6 bases). Germline V CDR1 and CDR2: MNHEY, SVGAGI. The CDR3 has 14 amino acids. Trimming removed 2 bases at V and 3 bases at J, with 11 bases between. For the CDR3, the DNA is TGTGCCAGCAGTTACATCGGGGACAACTACGAGCAGTACTTC. It encodes CASSYIGDNYEQYF.

The chain recombines TRBV30 with TRBJ1-1; 8 bases map to TRBD1. The germline gives CDR1 GTSNPN, CDR2 SVGIG (reference sequence). This CDR3 has 15 residues. The V and J ends lost 1 base and 2 bases, in that order; junction bases with no gene match: 6. CDR3 residues: CAWSEGTGPNTEAFF. The CDR3 coding sequence is TGTGCCTGGAGTGAAGGGACAGGCCCCAACACTGAAGCTTTCTTT.

V gene TRBV5-1 combines with J gene TRBJ2-3; TRBD2 aligns across 9 bases. Losses at the gene ends were 7 bases for V and 3 bases for J; bases not matched to a gene: 6. Germline-derived CDR1 and CDR2 are SGHRS and YFSETQ. The CDR3 consists of 14 residues. The CDR3 coding sequence is TGCGCCAGCGAGCCGGGACTAGCAACAGATACGCAGTATTTT. It yields the protein CASEPGLATDTQYF.

The chain links TRBV19 to TRBJ1-2; no clear D gene. Germline CDR1 is LNHDA and CDR2 is SQIVND (reference sequence). The CDR3 consists of 14 residues. Trimming shortened V by 1 base and J by 6 bases, and 12 bases separated the two germline ends. The CDR3: CASSIVGGNNGYTF. CDR3 nucleotides: TGTGCCAGTAGTATAGTAGGAGGGAACAATGGCTACACCTTC.

The DNA for the CDR3 is TGTGCCATCAGTGATACTAATCAGCCCCAGCATTTT. It encodes CAISDTNQPQHF. The J gene is TRBJ1-5, the V gene TRBV10-3; D is undetermined. The CDR3 is 12 residues long. Germline CDR1 ENHRY, CDR2 SYGVKD. The germline V and J ends were trimmed by 3 bases and 4 bases, with 4 bases remaining between them.

V usage is TRBV6-5 and J usage is TRBJ1-6; D is perhaps TRBD1 (5 bases). Trimming removed 7 bases from V and 7 bases from J, with 11 bases in between. This CDR3 is built from 13 residues. The germline V gene has CDR1 MNHEY and CDR2 SVGAGI. CDR3: CASNTGVNSPLHF. The DNA of the CDR3 is TGTGCCAGCAACACGGGGGTAAATTCACCCCTCCACTTT.

The sample holds one count of this clone. The rearrangement joins TRBV11-2 to TRBJ1-1; a possible D gene is TRBD1 (6 bases). Germline CDR1 and CDR2: SGHAT and FQNNGV. V was shortened by 5 bases and J by 10 bases, with 14 bases between the two germline ends. CDR3 size: 12 residues. The CDR3 here is CASSPADSGAFF. DNA of the CDR3: TGTGCCAGCAGCCCTGCGGACAGTGGAGCTTTCTTT.